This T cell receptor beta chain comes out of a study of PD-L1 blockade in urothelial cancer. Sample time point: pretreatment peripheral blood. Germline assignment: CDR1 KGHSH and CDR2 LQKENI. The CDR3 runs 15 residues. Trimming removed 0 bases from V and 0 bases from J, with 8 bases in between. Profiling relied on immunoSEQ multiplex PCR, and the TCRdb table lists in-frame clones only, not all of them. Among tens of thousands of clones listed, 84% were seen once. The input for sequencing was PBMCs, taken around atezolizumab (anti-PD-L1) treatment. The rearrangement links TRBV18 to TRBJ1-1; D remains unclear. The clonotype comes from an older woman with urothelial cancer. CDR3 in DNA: TGTGCCAGCTCACCACCAACTATCGTGAACACTGAAGCTTTCTTT. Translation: CASSPPTIVNTEAFF.